Listed below are T cell receptor beta chains from one sample, sequenced in a study of OX40 agonist ivuxolimab in advanced cancers. Sequencing was performed with immunoSEQ multiplex PCR; in TCRdb, only in-frame clones are kept and a portion is missing. Among 60,000 or so clones listed, around 93% were seen once. This material consisted of CD4+ or CD8+ T cells sorted from blood, taken in a trial of the OX40 agonist ivuxolimab. Receptors originate from an adult with an advanced solid tumor such as melanoma, head and neck, liver or kidney cancer. CDR3s include the opening cysteine and the closing phenylalanine or tryptophan. A D gene is named only where the DNA matches it firmly. Size is omitted from some rows. Given values are once, few, many or a class for expanded clones.

>TRBJ2-3|.|TRBV29-1|TRBD2
CSVETSGRTDTQYF
TGCAGCGTGGAGACTAGCGGGAGAACAGATACGCAGTATTTT
>TRBJ2-1|once|TRBV5-1|TRBD1
CASRQLPYDRGLYNEQFF
TGCGCCAGCAGACAGCTCCCGTATGACAGGGGGCTCTACAATGAGCAGTTCTTC
>TRBJ2-7|.|TRBV9|TRBD2
CASSVLRTSGSHEQYF
TGTGCCAGCAGCGTGCTTAGGACTAGCGGGAGTCACGAGCAGTACTTC
>TRBJ2-2|.|TRBV19|TRBD1
CASSARQGGGELFF
TGTGCCAGTAGTGCCAGACAGGGCGGCGGGGAGCTGTTTTTT
>TRBJ2-2|.|TRBV19|.
CASAVGTGELFF
TGTGCCAGTGCGGTCGGCACCGGGGAGCTGTTTTTT
>TRBJ2-1|.|TRBV6-6|.
CASSPSSYNEQFF
TGTGCCAGCAGCCCTAGCAGCTACAATGAGCAGTTCTTC
>TRBJ2-7|.|TRBV14|.
CASSQWGGNEQYF
TGTGCCAGCAGCCAATGGGGAGGCAACGAGCAGTACTTC
>TRBJ1-4|.|TRBV27|TRBD1
CASSPGQTNEKLFF
TGTGCCAGCAGTCCGGGACAGACGAATGAAAAACTGTTTTTT
>TRBJ1-5|.|TRBV2|.
CASSEAFGGQPQHF
TGTGCCAGCAGTGAGGCCTTTGGAGGTCAGCCCCAGCATTTT
>TRBJ2-2|.|TRBV7-9|TRBD1
CASSMGQGSKEGELFF
TGTGCCAGCAGCATGGGACAGGGGTCCAAAGAGGGTGAGCTGTTTTTT
>TRBJ2-1|.|TRBV5-6|.
CASRFGLPAGNEQFF
TGTGCCAGCAGATTTGGACTCCCGGCGGGGAATGAGCAGTTCTTC
>TRBJ2-3|.|TRBV5-1|TRBD2
CASRGGTSGGDTQYF
TGCGCCAGCCGGGGCGGGACTAGCGGGGGAGATACGCAGTATTTT
>TRBJ2-1|.|TRBV15|TRBD2
CATSRLPGLTSSGGISILF
TGTGCCACCAGCAGACTACCGGGACTGACGTCTAGCGGGGGGATTAGTATACTCTTC
>TRBJ1-1|.|TRBV6-6|.
CASSLGGFTGTEAFF
TGTGCCAGCAGTCTTGGGGGCTTCACTGGGACTGAAGCTTTCTTT
>TRBJ1-1|.|TRBV7-9|.
CASSPGFRPEAFF
TGTGCCAGCAGCCCGGGATTTCGCCCTGAAGCTTTCTTT
>TRBJ1-2|.|TRBV4-3|TRBD1
CASSQDITWTGATYGYTF
TGCGCCAGCAGCCAAGATATTACTTGGACAGGGGCTACCTATGGCTACACCTTC
>TRBJ2-2|once|TRBV4-3|.
CASSQGQYTGELFF
TGCGCCAGCAGCCAAGGACAGTACACCGGGGAGCTGTTTTTT
>TRBJ1-2|once|TRBV4-1|.
CASSDPGQPRRGYTF
TGCGCCAGCAGCGATCCGGGCCAGCCCAGACGGGGCTACACCTTC
>TRBJ2-2|.|TRBV19|TRBD2
CASSIAPSSGSGPTGELFF
TGTGCCAGTAGTATAGCTCCCTCTAGCGGCTCGGGACCCACCGGGGAGCTGTTTTTT
>TRBJ2-3|.|TRBV4-2|.
CASSQVGDITDTQYF
TGTGCCAGCAGCCAAGTGGGGGACATCACAGATACGCAGTATTTT
>TRBJ2-5|.|TRBV27|TRBD2
CASSLLGGEETQYF
TGTGCCAGCAGTTTACTCGGGGGGGAAGAGACCCAGTACTTC
>TRBJ2-1|.|TRBV28|.
CASSFVVVEQFF
TGTGCCAGCAGTTTCGTCGTTGTTGAGCAGTTCTTC
>TRBJ2-5|.|TRBV27|.
CASSSSTGYQETQYF
TGTGCCAGCAGTTCCTCAACAGGGTACCAAGAGACCCAGTACTTC
>TRBJ1-2|.|TRBV19|.
CASSMGGSGGYTF
TGTGCCAGTAGTATGGGCGGGTCGGGTGGCTACACCTTC
>TRBJ2-1|.|TRBV27|.
CASSLFAYNEQFF
TGTGCCAGCAGTTTATTTGCCTACAATGAGCAGTTCTTC
>TRBJ2-5|.|TRBV29-1|TRBD1
CSVEDREGGRVQETQYF
TGCAGCGTTGAAGATCGCGAAGGGGGCAGGGTCCAAGAGACCCAGTACTTC
>TRBJ2-5|.|TRBV14|.
CASSEIQGVETQYF
TGTGCCAGCAGCGAGATACAAGGGGTCGAGACCCAGTACTTC
>TRBJ2-5|.|TRBV6-1|.
CASSETPAGQWETQYF
TGTGCCAGCAGCGAAACGCCAGCGGGACAATGGGAGACCCAGTACTTC
>TRBJ2-1|once|TRBV5-4|.
CASSRDFYNEQFF
TGTGCCAGCAGCCGGGACTTCTACAATGAGCAGTTCTTC
>TRBJ1-3|.|TRBV29-1|TRBD1
CSVEGVDRVSGNTIYF
TGCAGCGTTGAAGGGGTGGACAGGGTCTCTGGAAACACCATATATTTT
>TRBJ2-5|.|TRBV10-3|TRBD1
CAISDDLDRGGGETQYF
TGTGCCATCAGTGACGACCTCGACAGGGGGGGAGGAGAGACCCAGTACTTC
>TRBJ2-1|.|TRBV7-9|TRBD2
CASSAPGLAGVWEQFF
TGTGCCAGCAGCGCGCCGGGACTAGCGGGAGTATGGGAGCAGTTCTTC
>TRBJ2-7|.|TRBV9|TRBD1
CASSGGQGNYEQYF
TGTGCCAGCAGCGGGGGACAGGGAAATTACGAGCAGTACTTC
>TRBJ2-1|.|TRBV19|TRBD2
CASSIGYPLSSGDQFF
TGTGCCAGTAGTATTGGGTACCCCTTGTCTAGCGGCGATCAGTTCTTC
>TRBJ2-7|.|TRBV5-6|TRBD2
CASSLEWSGTLYEQYF
TGTGCCAGCAGCTTGGAATGGAGCGGGACCCTCTACGAGCAGTACTTC
>TRBJ2-3|once|TRBV7-8|TRBD1
CASSPRQGEGTDTQYF
TGTGCCAGCAGCCCCCGACAGGGAGAGGGCACAGATACGCAGTATTTT
>TRBJ1-5|.|TRBV19|TRBD1
CASNGGQGVYYYSNQPQHF
TGTGCCAGTAACGGGGGACAGGGGGTTTACTACTATAGCAATCAGCCCCAGCATTTT
>TRBJ2-7|.|TRBV7-2|.
CASSLSGGSSYEQYF
TGTGCCAGCAGCTTATCTGGCGGAAGCTCCTACGAGCAGTACTTC
>TRBJ2-7|.|TRBV28|.
CASSLRGPNYEQYF
TGTGCCAGCAGTTTACGGGGACCTAACTACGAGCAGTACTTC
>TRBJ1-1|.|TRBV4-1|.
CASSQEGPNTEAFF
TGCGCCAGCAGCCAAGAAGGGCCGAACACTGAAGCTTTCTTT
>TRBJ2-1|.|TRBV28|.
CASSFGTRNEQFF
TGTGCCAGCAGTTTTGGGACAAGAAATGAGCAGTTCTTC
>TRBJ2-5|.|TRBV5-6|.
CASSLGHLPETQYF
TGTGCCAGCAGCTTGGGACACCTACCAGAGACCCAGTACTTC
>TRBJ2-3|.|TRBV9|.
CASSVVSGALDTQYF
TGTGCCAGCAGCGTAGTCTCAGGGGCCTTAGATACGCAGTATTTT